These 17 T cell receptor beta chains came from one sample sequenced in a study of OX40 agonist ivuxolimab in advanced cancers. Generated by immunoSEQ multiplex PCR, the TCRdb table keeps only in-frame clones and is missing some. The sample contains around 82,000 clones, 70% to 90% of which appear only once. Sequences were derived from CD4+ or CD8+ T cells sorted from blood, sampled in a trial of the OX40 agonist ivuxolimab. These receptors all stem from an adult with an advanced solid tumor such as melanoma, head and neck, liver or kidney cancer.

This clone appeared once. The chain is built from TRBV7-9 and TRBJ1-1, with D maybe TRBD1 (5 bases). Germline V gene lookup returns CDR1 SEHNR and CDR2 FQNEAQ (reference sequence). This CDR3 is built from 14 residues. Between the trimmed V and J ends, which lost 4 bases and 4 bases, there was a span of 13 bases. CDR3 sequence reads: CASSSRDLSTEAFF. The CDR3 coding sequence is TGTGCCAGCAGCTCCAGGGACTTGAGCACTGAAGCTTTCTTT.

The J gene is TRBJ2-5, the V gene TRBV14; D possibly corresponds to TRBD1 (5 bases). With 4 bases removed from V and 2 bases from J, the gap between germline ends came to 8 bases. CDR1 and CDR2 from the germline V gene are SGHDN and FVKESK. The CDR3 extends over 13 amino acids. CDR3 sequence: CASSPTVQETQYF. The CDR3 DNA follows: TGTGCCAGCAGCCCGACAGTTCAAGAGACCCAGTACTTC.

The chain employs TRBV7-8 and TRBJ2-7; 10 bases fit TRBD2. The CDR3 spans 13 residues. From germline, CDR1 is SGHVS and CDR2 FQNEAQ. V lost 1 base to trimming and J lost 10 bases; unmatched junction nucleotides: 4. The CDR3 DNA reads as TGTGCCAGCAGCTTAGATTCTAGCGGGGGACAGTACTTC. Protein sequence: CASSLDSSGGQYF.

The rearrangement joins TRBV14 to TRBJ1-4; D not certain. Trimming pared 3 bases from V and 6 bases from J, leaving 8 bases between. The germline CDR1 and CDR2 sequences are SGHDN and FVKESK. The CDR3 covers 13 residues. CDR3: CASSQSRHEKLFF. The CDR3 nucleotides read TGTGCCAGCAGCCAGTCCAGGCATGAAAAACTGTTTTTT.

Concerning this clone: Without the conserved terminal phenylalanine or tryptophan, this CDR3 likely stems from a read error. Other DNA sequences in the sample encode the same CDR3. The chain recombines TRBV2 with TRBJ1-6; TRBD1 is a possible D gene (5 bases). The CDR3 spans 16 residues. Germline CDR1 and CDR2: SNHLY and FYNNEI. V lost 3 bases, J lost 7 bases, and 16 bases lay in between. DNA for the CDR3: TGTGCCAGCAGTGAGACCCGGGACCGATACAATTCACCCCTCCACCTT. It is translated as CASSETRDRYNSPLHL.

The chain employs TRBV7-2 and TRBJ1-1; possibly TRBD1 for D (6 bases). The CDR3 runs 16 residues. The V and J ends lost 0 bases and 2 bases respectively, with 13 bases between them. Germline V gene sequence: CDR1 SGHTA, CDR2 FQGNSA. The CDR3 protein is CASSLALGRGNTEAFF. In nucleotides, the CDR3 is TGTGCCAGCAGCTTAGCGCTCGGCAGGGGTAACACTGAAGCTTTCTTT.

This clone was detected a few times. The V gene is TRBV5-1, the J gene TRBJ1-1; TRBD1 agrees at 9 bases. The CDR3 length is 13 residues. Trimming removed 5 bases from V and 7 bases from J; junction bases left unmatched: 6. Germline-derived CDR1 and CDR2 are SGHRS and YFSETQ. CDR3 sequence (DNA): TGCGCCAGCAGAGAGGGGACAGGGTATGAAGCTTTCTTT. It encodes CASREGTGYEAFF.

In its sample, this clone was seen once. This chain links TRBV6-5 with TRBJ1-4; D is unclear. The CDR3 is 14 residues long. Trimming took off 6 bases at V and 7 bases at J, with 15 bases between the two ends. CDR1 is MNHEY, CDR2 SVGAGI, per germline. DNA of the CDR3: TGTGCCAGCAGCTTGGGCCTTCTAGGTGAAAAACTGTTTTTT. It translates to CASSLGLLGEKLFF.

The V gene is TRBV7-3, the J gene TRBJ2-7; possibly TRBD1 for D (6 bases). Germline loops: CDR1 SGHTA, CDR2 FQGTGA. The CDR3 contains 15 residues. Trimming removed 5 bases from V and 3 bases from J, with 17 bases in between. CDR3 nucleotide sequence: TGTGCCAGCAGCCTTAAGTGGGGGCCCATCTACGAGCAGTACTTC. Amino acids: CASSLKWGPIYEQYF.

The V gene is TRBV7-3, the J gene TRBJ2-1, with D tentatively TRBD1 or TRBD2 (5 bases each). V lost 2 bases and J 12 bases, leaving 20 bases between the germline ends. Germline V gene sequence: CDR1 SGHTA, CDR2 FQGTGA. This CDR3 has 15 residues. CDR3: CASSLERGGSVPQFF. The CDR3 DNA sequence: TGTGCCAGCAGCTTAGAGAGGGGTGGGTCAGTGCCGCAGTTCTTC.

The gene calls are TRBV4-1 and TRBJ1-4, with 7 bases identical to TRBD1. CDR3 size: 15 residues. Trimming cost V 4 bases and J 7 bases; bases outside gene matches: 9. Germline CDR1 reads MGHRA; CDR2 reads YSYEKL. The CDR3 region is CASSRTGQVLEKLFF. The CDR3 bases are TGCGCCAGCAGCCGAACCGGACAGGTTCTTGAAAAACTGTTTTTT.

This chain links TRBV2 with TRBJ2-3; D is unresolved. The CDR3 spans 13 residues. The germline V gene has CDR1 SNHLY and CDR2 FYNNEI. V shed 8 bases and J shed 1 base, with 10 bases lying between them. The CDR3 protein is CASLRSGTDTQYF. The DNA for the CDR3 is TGTGCCAGCCTCCGGTCCGGCACAGATACGCAGTATTTT.

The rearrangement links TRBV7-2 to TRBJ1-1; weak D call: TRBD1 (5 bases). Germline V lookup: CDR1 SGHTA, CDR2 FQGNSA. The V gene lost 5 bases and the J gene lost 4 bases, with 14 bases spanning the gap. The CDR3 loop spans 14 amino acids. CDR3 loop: CASSVTGGSTEAFF. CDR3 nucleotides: TGTGCCAGCAGCGTGACGGGGGGGAGCACTGAAGCTTTCTTT.

Here the CDR3 DNA reads TGTGCCAGCAGTTTAGGAGGGAAAGGCTCTGGAAACACCATATATTTT. The encoded protein is CASSLGGKGSGNTIYF. The V call is TRBV28, the J call TRBJ1-3, with no clear D. V was clipped by 2 bases and J by 0 bases, with 11 bases between them. Germline CDR1 is MDHEN and CDR2 is SYDVKM. CDR3 length: 16 amino acids.

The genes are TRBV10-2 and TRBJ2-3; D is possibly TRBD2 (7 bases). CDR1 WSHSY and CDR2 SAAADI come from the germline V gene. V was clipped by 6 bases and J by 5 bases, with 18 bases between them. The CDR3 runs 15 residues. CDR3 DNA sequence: TGCGCCAGCAGCCCTAGGGGGGGGGCAGGAGATACGCAGTATTTT. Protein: CASSPRGGAGDTQYF.

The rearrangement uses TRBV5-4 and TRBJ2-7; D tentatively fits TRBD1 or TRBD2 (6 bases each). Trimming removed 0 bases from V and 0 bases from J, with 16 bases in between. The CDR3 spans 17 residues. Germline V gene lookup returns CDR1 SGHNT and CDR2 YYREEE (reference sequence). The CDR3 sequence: CASSLGNWGASSYEQYF. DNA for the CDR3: TGTGCCAGCAGCTTGGGGAACTGGGGGGCGAGCTCCTACGAGCAGTACTTC.

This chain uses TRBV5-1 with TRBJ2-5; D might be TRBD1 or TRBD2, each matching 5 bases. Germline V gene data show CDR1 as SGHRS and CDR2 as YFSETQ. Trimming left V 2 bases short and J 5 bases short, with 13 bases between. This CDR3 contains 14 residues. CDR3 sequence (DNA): TGCGCCAGCAGCTTACAGGCCGGGGTGGAGACCCAGTACTTC. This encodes CASSLQAGVETQYF.